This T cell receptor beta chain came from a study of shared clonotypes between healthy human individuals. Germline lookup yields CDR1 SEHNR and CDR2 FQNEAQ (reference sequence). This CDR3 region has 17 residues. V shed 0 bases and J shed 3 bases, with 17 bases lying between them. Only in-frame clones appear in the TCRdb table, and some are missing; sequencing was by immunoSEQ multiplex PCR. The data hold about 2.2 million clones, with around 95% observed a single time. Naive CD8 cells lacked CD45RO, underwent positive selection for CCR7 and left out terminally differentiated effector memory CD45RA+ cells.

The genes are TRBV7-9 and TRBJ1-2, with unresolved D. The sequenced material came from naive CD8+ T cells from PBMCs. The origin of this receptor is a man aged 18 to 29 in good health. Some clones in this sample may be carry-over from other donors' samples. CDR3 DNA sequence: TGTGCCAGCAGCTTAGCTCCTTTGCGCGCCGTCTACTATGGCTACACCTTC. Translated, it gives CASSLAPLRAVYYGYTF.